This TCR beta chain was profiled in a study of brain T cells in children with intractable seizures. The sample's time point: blood from clinic visit 5 months post-surgery; TSC patient then seizure free. V lost 1 base and J lost 7, with 4 bases in between. The CDR3 has 11 amino acids. CDR1 and CDR2 from the germline V gene are MNHNS and SASEGT. Libraries were prepared by immunoSEQ multiplex PCR; TCRdb keeps only in-frame clonotypes and omits some of them. The table includes 300,000 to 400,000 clones, over 90% detected once. The chain employs TRBV6-1 and TRBJ1-1; D is uncertain. This sample comprised peripheral blood, obtained 4 to 6 months after surgery. The TCR was taken from a boy in the first two years of life with tuberous sclerosis and intractable seizures. The CDR3 DNA reads TGTGCCAGCAGTGAAGGCGGTGAAGCTTTCTTT. As protein: CASSEGGEAFF.